Reported below is one TCR beta chain. The data originate from a study of blood T cell repertoires in COVID-19. Study-wide background: From T cells, B-cell-depleted T cells, or PBMCs came the material, which was cDNA or gDNA.

With 0 bases removed from V and 5 bases from J, the gap between germline ends came to 16 bases. This CDR3 has 16 amino acids. Germline CDR1 reads LGHNA; CDR2 reads YSLEER. Authors' data handling: Estimated nucleated cell counts came from reference gene primer amplification. Here immunoSEQ multiplex PCR was the method, and the copy in TCRdb shows in-frame clones only, minus some. That table gives V, J and clone size, and the DNA gave D and trimming. The data contain 150,000 to 160,000 clones, less than 90% of them seen just once; the ten biggest clones take up roughly 2.2%. This receptor was identified in a woman between 70 and 85 years old with acute or convalescent COVID-19. The chain carries TRBV4-3 and TRBJ1-1, with D hard to call. Sequencing input: peripheral blood. CDR3 DNA: TGCGCCAGCAGCCAAGATTTGAAGGGCGGAGGGACTGAAGCTTTCTTT. This translates into CASSQDLKGGGTEAFF.